This T cell receptor beta chain was sequenced for a study of neurological immune-mediated disorders. Notes on the study in general: Multiple sclerosis, the disease with the least TCR clonal expansion, fell below healthy controls, whereas HTLV-1-associated myelopathy showed the most. Subjects shared no identical expanded-clone CDR3 amino acid sequences, suggesting private TCR-beta repertoires in all groups.

Unsorted libraries were derived from 2 million PBMCs stored at -80 C. The CDR3 is 16 residues long. V shed 6 bases and J 5 bases; nucleotides not matched to a gene: 10. CDR1 and CDR2 (germline): KGHDR, SFDVKD. With 10-nucleotide random UMIs included, cDNA was synthesized by 5'RACE. TCRdb used MiXCR to reprocess the 5' RACE reads, holding one entry per CDR3 protein. Of over 25,000 distinct CDR3 sequences in the sample, around 21% were seen once. A note on this clonotype: Antigen: not known.

The J gene is TRBJ2-1, the V gene TRBV24-1; 9 positions agree with TRBD1. Material: PBMCs. The clonotype originates from a woman aged 55-75 years in good health. In DNA form, the CDR3 reads TGTGCCACCAGTTTTGGGACCGGGACAGGGAACAATGAGCAGTTCTTC. This codes for CATSFGTGTGNNEQFF.